The clone carrying this TCR beta chain was counted many times. Its specificity is unknown. This sample was taken from a study of T cells in Graves' hyperthyroidism and ophthalmopathy. Study-wide results and limits: In validation, the model predicted ophthalmopathy. These predictions came a median about 6.5 months before onset. Stable hyperthyroidism and ophthalmopathy were separated using 13 V-J signatures.

What was amplified from RNA transcripts were TCR beta CDR3 regions. HTBI primers were the set used in a first-round RT-PCR of the TCR CDR3. TCRdb re-called the multiplex PCR reads with MiXCR, one entry per CDR3 protein. The data show 650,000 to 750,000 distinct CDR3 sequences, with less than 15% seen just once and roughly a tenth held by the top ten. Reasons for excluding patients were uncontrolled infection, other autoimmune disease, pregnancy or lactation. Fresh peripheral blood, 10 ml, was the source of the PBMCs. The specimen sequenced was blood. The clonotype comes from a young woman with Graves' hyperthyroidism.

CDR3 DNA sequence: TGTGCCAGCAGCCAAGGGGGGAGGGGCACTGAAGCTTTCTTT. Translated, it gives CASSQGGRGTEAFF. The chain is built from TRBV3-1 and TRBJ1-1, with D perhaps TRBD1 (5 bases). The CDR3 has 14 amino acids. V was pared by 1 base and J by 4 bases, with 10 bases between. Per germline, CDR1 LGHDT and CDR2 YNNKEL (reference sequence).